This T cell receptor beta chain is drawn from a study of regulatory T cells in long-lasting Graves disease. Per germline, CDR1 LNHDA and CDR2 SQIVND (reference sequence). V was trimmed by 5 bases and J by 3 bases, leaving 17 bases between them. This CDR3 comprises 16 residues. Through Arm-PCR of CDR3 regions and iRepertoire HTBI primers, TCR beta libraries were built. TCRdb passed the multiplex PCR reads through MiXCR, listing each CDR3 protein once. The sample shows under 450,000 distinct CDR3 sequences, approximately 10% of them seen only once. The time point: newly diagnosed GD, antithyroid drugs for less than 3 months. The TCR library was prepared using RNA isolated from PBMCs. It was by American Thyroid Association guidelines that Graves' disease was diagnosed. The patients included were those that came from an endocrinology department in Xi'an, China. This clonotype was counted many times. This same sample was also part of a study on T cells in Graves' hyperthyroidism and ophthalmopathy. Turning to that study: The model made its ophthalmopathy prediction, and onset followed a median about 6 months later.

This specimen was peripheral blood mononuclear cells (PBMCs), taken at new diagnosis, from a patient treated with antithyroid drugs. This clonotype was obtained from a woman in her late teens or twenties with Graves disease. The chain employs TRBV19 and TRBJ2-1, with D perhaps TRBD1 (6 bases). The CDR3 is CASSFYGTPNYNEQFF. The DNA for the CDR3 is TGTGCCAGTAGTTTCTATGGGACACCCAACTACAATGAGCAGTTCTTC.